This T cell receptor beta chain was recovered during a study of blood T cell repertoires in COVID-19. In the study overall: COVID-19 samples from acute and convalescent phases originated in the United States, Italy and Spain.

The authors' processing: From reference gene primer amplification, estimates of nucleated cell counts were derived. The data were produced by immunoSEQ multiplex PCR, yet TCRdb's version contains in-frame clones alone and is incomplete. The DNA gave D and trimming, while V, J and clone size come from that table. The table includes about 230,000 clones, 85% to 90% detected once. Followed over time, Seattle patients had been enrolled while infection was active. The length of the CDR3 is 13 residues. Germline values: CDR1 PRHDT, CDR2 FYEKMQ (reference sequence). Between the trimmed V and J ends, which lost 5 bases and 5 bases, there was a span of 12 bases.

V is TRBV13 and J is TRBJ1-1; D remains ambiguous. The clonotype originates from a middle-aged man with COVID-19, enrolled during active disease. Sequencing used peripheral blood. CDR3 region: CASSGRRETEAFF. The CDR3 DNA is TGTGCCAGCAGCGGACGGAGGGAAACTGAAGCTTTCTTT.